This T cell receptor (beta chain) originates from a study of cytomegalovirus exposure and HLA in healthy donors. PCR amplification relied on 60 Vbeta primers (plus 13 Jbeta primers). In the authors' methods: Unique TCR beta chains totaled 65 million to 95 million in a later count, with approximately 11 million of them shared. Using immunoSEQ multiplex PCR, the repertoire was profiled, and TCRdb retains in-frame clones only, with some absent. D and trimming were read from the DNA, whereas the V and J calls and clone size are those reported in that table. The sample contains about 190,000 clones, approximately 78% of which appear only once. Overall study results and limits: Cytomegalovirus status was reportedly diagnosed by the classifier with high sensitivity and specificity. CMV serostatus was the only immune exposure information that was available. Among CMV-associated TCR beta chains, most appeared HLA-restricted in a later analysis.

This clone was seen a few times. The antigen is not known. The sequenced sample was PBMCs. The TCR was taken from a woman aged 25 to 45 in good health and CMV-seropositive.

CDR3 nucleotides: TGTGCCAGCAGCTTGGGACAGGGAAAGACTAATAATTCACCCCTCCACTTT. Translation: CASSLGQGKTNNSPLHF. V is TRBV5-5 and J is TRBJ1-6; 7 bases fit TRBD1. V was clipped by 0 bases and J by 5 bases; unmatched bases: 8. Germline assignment: CDR1 SGHKS and CDR2 YYEKEE (reference sequence). This CDR3 is built from 17 residues.